This TCR beta chain was identified in a study of breast tumors, draining lymph nodes, adjacent tissues. This clonotype has a handful of counts. This CDR3 has 14 residues. CDR1 is SGHKS, CDR2 YYEKEE, per germline (reference sequence). V gave up 3 bases and J gave up 4 bases, with 10 bases separating them. TCRdb fed the multiplex PCR reads into MiXCR, producing one record per CDR3 protein. The repertoire consists of 60,000 to 65,000 distinct CDR3 sequences, with 45% to 60% occurring once and the leading ten covering around 19%. The rearrangement links TRBV5-5 to TRBJ2-2; D not resolved. Sequences were obtained from breast tumor tissue. This clonotype was obtained from a female donor with breast cancer. Some clones in this sample may be carry-over from other donors' samples. CDR3 in amino acids: CASSSHKGTGELFF. The CDR3 DNA is TGTGCCAGCAGCTCCCACAAGGGCACCGGGGAGCTGTTTTTT.